The 23 T cell receptor beta chains below all came from one sample that was sequenced in a study of cytomegalovirus exposure and HLA in healthy donors. The PCR employed 60 Vbeta primers together with 13 Jbeta primers. Generated by immunoSEQ multiplex PCR, the TCRdb table keeps only in-frame clones and is missing some. Here the sample spans under 150,000 clones, 9% to 10% being singletons. What was sequenced was PBMCs. The source is a man aged 25-45 years in good health and CMV-seronegative.

This clone was seen only a few times. The chain has TRBV15 and TRBJ1-1; 10 bases line up with TRBD1. The V and J ends lost 5 bases and 5 bases, in that order; junction bases with no gene match: 11. Germline V gene data show CDR1 as LNHNV and CDR2 as YYDKDF (reference sequence). The CDR3 loop spans 16 amino acids. The CDR3, as DNA: TGTGCCACCAGCCATCTCGGGACAGGGGTAGGAACTGAAGCTTTCTTT. Translating gives CATSHLGTGVGTEAFF.

The chain couples TRBV7-2 to TRBJ2-7; D gene unclear. Germline CDR1 is SGHTA and CDR2 is FQGNSA. This CDR3 has 16 amino acids. V was shortened by 3 bases and J by 0 bases, with 15 bases between the two germline ends. The CDR3 reads CASSFQSVLSSYEQYF. CDR3 bases: TGTGCCAGCAGCTTTCAATCGGTCCTGAGCTCCTACGAGCAGTACTTC.

The chain employs TRBV5-1 and TRBJ2-5; 10 nucleotides match TRBD2. Germline values: CDR1 SGHRS, CDR2 YFSETQ. The J segment lost 3 bases and the V segment lost 0 bases, leaving 2 bases of the junction unmatched. This CDR3 comprises 15 residues. The CDR3 coding sequence is TGCGCCAGCAGCTTGGCTAGCGGGGGAAAAGAGACCCAGTACTTC. It translates to CASSLASGGKETQYF.

The sample holds a few counts of this clone. V and J are TRBV5-8 and TRBJ2-3, with D possibly TRBD2 on 5 matching bases. Trimming stripped 4 bases from V and 0 bases from J, with 18 bases between. This CDR3 comprises 17 residues. Germline V gene sequence: CDR1 SGHTS, CDR2 YDEGEE. The CDR3 DNA sequence: TGTGCCAGCAGCCCGGGGAGCGGCAGGCCTAGCACAGATACGCAGTATTTT. Amino acid sequence: CASSPGSGRPSTDTQYF.

The chain recombines TRBV4-2 with TRBJ1-4, with D hard to call. CDR3 length: 11 residues. Trimming took 7 bases from V and 4 from J, leaving 4 bases between them. Germline values: CDR1 LGHNA, CDR2 YNFKEQ. For the CDR3, the DNA is TGTGCCAGCACCAATAATGAAAAACTGTTTTTT. Translated: CASTNNEKLFF.

The rearrangement joins TRBV15 to TRBJ2-5; 10 nucleotides agree with TRBD1. The CDR3 spans 15 residues. With V trimmed by 3 bases and J by 7 bases, 8 bases remained unmatched. CDR1 LNHNV and CDR2 YYDKDF come from the germline V gene (reference sequence). This CDR3 is CATSRGQGIVGTQYF. For the CDR3, the DNA is TGTGCCACCAGCAGGGGACAGGGGATCGTTGGGACCCAGTACTTC.

This chain uses TRBV6-6 with TRBJ2-5, with D tentatively TRBD1 (5 bases). Judging by the DNA end, TRBJ2-7 fits better; the J call may be wrong. Per germline, CDR1 MNHNY and CDR2 SVGAGI (reference sequence). This CDR3 is built from 14 residues. The chain's CDR3 is CASSYYRFSDEQYF. CDR3 sequence (DNA): TGTGCCAGCAGTTACTACAGGTTTTCGGACGAGCAGTACTTC.

This clone has a handful of counts. The chain recombines TRBV10-1 with TRBJ2-2; 8 bases agree with TRBD1. V shed 3 bases, J shed 2 bases, and the junction held 2 bases outside the gene matches. Germline lookup yields CDR1 WNHNN and CDR2 SYGVQD (reference sequence). There are 15 residues in the CDR3. The CDR3 protein is CASSDGQGNTGELFF. As DNA, the CDR3 is TGCGCCAGCAGTGACGGACAGGGTAACACCGGGGAGCTGTTTTTT.

This sequence joins TRBV7-2 and TRBJ2-6; no firm D call. V shed 0 bases and J shed 3 bases, with 6 bases lying between them. The CDR3 covers 15 residues. CDR1 and CDR2 from the germline V gene are SGHTA and FQGNSA. The CDR3 nucleotides are TGTGCCAGCAGCTTAGCCTTTTTTGGGGCCAACGTCCTGACTTTC. Amino acids: CASSLAFFGANVLTF.

V gene TRBV19 combines with J gene TRBJ1-4; no reliable D call. Germline-derived CDR1 and CDR2 are LNHDA and SQIVND (reference sequence). The ends were cut back, 5 bases at V and 4 bases at J, with 11 bases in the middle. CDR3 length: 14 amino acids. CDR3 sequence reads: CASSVRVFNEKLFF. The CDR3 coding sequence is TGTGCCAGTAGTGTGCGGGTTTTTAATGAAAAACTGTTTTTT.

This clone was counted a few times. The rearrangement joins TRBV6-5 to TRBJ2-5; TRBD1 agrees at 7 bases. V shed 8 bases, J shed 5 bases, and the junction held 11 bases outside the gene matches. CDR3 size: 14 residues. The V gene's germline CDR1 is MNHEY and CDR2 SVGAGI. The chain's CDR3 is CASYTQGLGETQYF. The CDR3 region has the DNA TGTGCCAGCTATACACAGGGGCTAGGGGAGACCCAGTACTTC.

The V and J genes are TRBV30 and TRBJ2-2; TRBD1 might be the D (5 bases). The ends were cut back, 3 bases at V and 2 bases at J, with 16 bases in the middle. This CDR3 has 16 amino acids. CDR1 is GTSNPN and CDR2 is SVGIG in the germline V gene (reference sequence). The CDR3 coding sequence is TGTGCCTGGAGAGCCCAGGGCAGGGTTAACACCGGGGAGCTGTTTTTT. Residues: CAWRAQGRVNTGELFF.

This clone was found a few times. This sequence joins TRBV5-1 and TRBJ2-7, with D perhaps matching TRBD1 (6 bases). Deletions cut 0 bases from V and 6 bases from J, with 19 bases between. The germline CDR1 and CDR2 sequences are SGHRS and YFSETQ. The CDR3 sequence is 16 residues long. CDR3 nucleotides: TGCGCCAGCAGCTTGGATATAGGCAGGGGTGAGGTCGAGCAGTACTTC. Translation: CASSLDIGRGEVEQYF. The whole variable domain, filled in from reference TRBV5-1 and TRBJ2-7, reads KAGVTQTPRYLIKTRGQQVTLSCSPISGHRSVSWYQQTPGQGLQFLFEYFSETQRNKGNFPGRFSGRQFSNSRSEMNVSTLELGDSALYLCASSLDIGRGEVEQYFGPGTRLTVT.

This clone was seen more than once but under ten times. The V call is TRBV4-1, the J call TRBJ2-7, with 11 positions matching TRBD1. After removal of 0 bases from V and 5 bases from J, the junction contained 12 bases not matched to a gene. The CDR3 totals 18 residues. CDR1 and CDR2 from the germline V gene are MGHRA and YSYEKL. CDR3 bases: TGCGCCAGCAGCCAAGATGGGGGACAGGGGGTCGGCGGCCACGAGCAGTACTTC. As protein: CASSQDGGQGVGGHEQYF.

J is TRBJ2-1 and V is TRBV6-1; D unclear. Germline V lookup: CDR1 MNHNS, CDR2 SASEGT. Trimming took off 2 bases at V and 0 bases at J, with 8 bases between the two ends. The CDR3 consists of 15 residues. CDR3 DNA: TGTGCCAGCAGTGAAACGGGTTTCTCCTACAATGAGCAGTTCTTC. It specifies CASSETGFSYNEQFF.

The gene calls are TRBV30 and TRBJ1-1, with D tentatively TRBD1 (5 bases). Per germline, CDR1 GTSNPN and CDR2 SVGIG (reference sequence). V was shortened by 5 bases and J by 3 bases, with 13 bases between the two germline ends. The CDR3 is 13 amino acids. The CDR3 here is CAWSYGGDTEAFF. The CDR3 nucleotides read TGTGCCTGGTCATACGGGGGTGACACTGAAGCTTTCTTT.

The chain links TRBV19 to TRBJ2-7, with D possibly matching TRBD2 (6 bases). The CDR3 is made up of 14 amino acids. V lost 3 bases, J lost 1 base, and 10 bases lay in between. CDR1 and CDR2 from the germline V gene are LNHDA and SQIVND (reference sequence). The CDR3 DNA follows: TGTGCCAGTAGTATTTCACTAGCATCCTACGAGCAGTACTTC. Translation gives CASSISLASYEQYF.

In its sample, this clone was seen a few times. The chain uses TRBV7-9 and TRBJ2-2; D call uncertain. Trimming left V 4 bases short and J 1 base short, with 7 bases between. The germline CDR1 and CDR2 sequences are SEHNR and FQNEAQ (reference sequence). The CDR3 is made up of 14 amino acids. The CDR3 spells CASSSRGNTGELFF. In DNA form, the CDR3 reads TGTGCCAGCAGCTCCCGCGGGAACACCGGGGAGCTGTTTTTT. Full variable domain (outside the CDR3, taken from reference TRBV7-9 and TRBJ2-2): DTGVSQNPRHKITKRGQNVTFRCDPISEHNRLYWYRQTLGQGPEFLTYFQNEAQLEKSRLLSDRFSAERPKGSFSTLEIQRTEQGDSAMYLCASSSRGNTGELFFGEGSRLTVL.

The chain carries TRBV5-1 and TRBJ1-1; 7 positions match TRBD1. The germline V gene encodes CDR1 SGHRS and CDR2 YFSETQ. J gave up 5 bases and V 4 bases, and 8 bases lay outside the gene matches. The CDR3 sequence is 14 residues long. CDR3 DNA: TGCGCCAGCAGCCGAGGACAGGTCGTTACTGAAGCTTTCTTT. Amino acid sequence: CASSRGQVVTEAFF.

The genes are TRBV7-9 and TRBJ1-1, with TRBD1 identical over 7 bases. V was clipped by 6 bases and J by 6 bases; unmatched bases: 16. The germline V gene has CDR1 SEHNR and CDR2 FQNEAQ (reference sequence). CDR3 length equals 16 residues. CDR3 amino acids: CASRSEVGQGGAEAFF. The CDR3, as DNA: TGTGCCAGCAGGTCGGAGGTAGGGCAGGGGGGAGCTGAAGCTTTCTTT. Supplemented by reference TRBV7-9 and TRBJ1-1, the full variable domain reads DTGVSQNPRHKITKRGQNVTFRCDPISEHNRLYWYRQTLGQGPEFLTYFQNEAQLEKSRLLSDRFSAERPKGSFSTLEIQRTEQGDSAMYLCASRSEVGQGGAEAFFGQGTRLTVV.

The chain combines TRBV10-2 with TRBJ2-3; D gene uncertain. CDR3 size: 16 residues. The V end lost 0 bases, the J end lost 1 base, and 11 bases lay between the germline ends. In germline, CDR1 is WSHSY, CDR2 SAAADI. The CDR3 is CASSESGGRGTDTQYF. Here the CDR3 DNA reads TGCGCCAGCAGTGAGTCAGGTGGGCGTGGCACAGATACGCAGTATTTT.

This clone was seen a handful of times. The V and J genes are TRBV12-5 and TRBJ1-1, with a possible D match to TRBD1 (5 bases). V lost 5 bases, J lost 7 bases, and 14 bases lay in between. The CDR3 contains 13 residues. Germline assignment: CDR1 LGHNT and CDR2 FRNRAP. The CDR3 sequence: CASGDRLGGEAFF. The CDR3 DNA reads TGTGCTAGTGGTGACCGACTGGGGGGTGAAGCTTTCTTT. The full variable domain, completed using reference TRBV12-5 and TRBJ1-1, is DARVTQTPRHKVTEMGQEVTMRCQPILGHNTVFWYRQTMMQGLELLAYFRNRAPLDDSGMPKDRFSAEMPDATLATLKIQPSEPRDSAVYFCASGDRLGGEAFFGQGTRLTVV.

The genes are TRBV30 and TRBJ1-1, with D maybe TRBD1 (5 bases). The germline V gene has CDR1 GTSNPN and CDR2 SVGIG (reference sequence). Trimming took 3 bases from V and 7 from J, leaving 18 bases between them. The CDR3 length is 14 residues. The CDR3 protein is CAWSVMRGGIEAFF. Here the CDR3 DNA reads TGTGCCTGGAGCGTCATGAGGGGAGGGATTGAAGCTTTCTTT.